The clone carrying this T cell receptor beta chain was observed a few times. Its antigen is unidentified. Constant-segment primers were used for 5'RACE, and the resulting TCR alpha and TCR beta cDNA libraries carried sample barcodes and UMIs. TCRdb processed the 5' RACE reads anew with MiXCR; each CDR3 protein has one entry. The data show approximately 300,000 distinct CDR3 sequences, approximately 15% seen once. The sample comes from a study of T-cell memory formation after mild COVID-19. As for the study in general: Clusters were largely donor specific.

Findings of the study overall: In second-wave clones peaking day 37, SARS-CoV-2 specificity remained unconfirmed. The main location of contracting CD4+ clones was CM and EM, and that of contracting CD8+ clones was EMRA.

Deletions cut 1 base from V and 0 bases from J, with 12 bases between. CDR3 length: 16 amino acids. CDR1 and CDR2 (germline): MGHRA, YSYEKL. The sequenced sample consisted of PBMCs or a T cell subset sorted from them (not recorded which). This rearrangement joins TRBV4-1 to TRBJ1-1, with D perhaps matching TRBD1 (5 bases). This TCR derives from a man between 18 and 29 years old who had mild COVID-19 (a few samples of this study predate the infection). Cell type and time point are not known. CDR3 sequence reads: CASSQGGLGMNTEAFF. For the CDR3, the DNA is TGCGCCAGCAGCCAAGGGGGGTTGGGGATGAACACTGAAGCTTTCTTT.